The rows below give T cell receptor beta chains drawn from one sample of a study of blood T cell repertoires in COVID-19. Sequencing used immunoSEQ multiplex PCR; TCRdb keeps in-frame clones, though not all of them. The table lists 85,000 to 130,000 clones, approximately 84% of them singletons. What was sequenced was peripheral blood. These receptors originate from a woman aged 55 to 70 with acute or convalescent COVID-19. CDR3s include the opening cysteine and the closing phenylalanine or tryptophan. Fields, in order: clone size, V gene, CDR3 protein. Clone size is not always given. Where it is, it says once, few, many or a class for expanded clones.

. TRBV19 CASSISLDRGRWYF
. TRBV6-5 CASRATGVAYNEQFF
. TRBV28 CASSLRLAGAYNEQFF
. TRBV5-6 CASSLLSGSYEQYF
. TRBV19 CASSIAGTGAYEQYF
. TRBV5-1 CASSRTGGSNTGELFF
. TRBV19 CASGDRRTTNEKLFF
. TRBV29-1 CSALWQGGTEAFF
. TRBV5-1 CASRRDILNTGELFF
once TRBV5-6 CASSDTYEEQYF
. TRBV10-3 CAISGGEAETQYF
. TRBV19 CASSISRGGYGYTF
. TRBV20-1 CSASRRGRLYEQYF
. TRBV5-1 CASSRAGTVDTGELFF
. TRBV7-2 CASSLEWGGMSDTQYF
once TRBV9 CASSVDLGGWAFF
. TRBV3-1/TRBV3-2 CASSQRTEEPWRGGYTF
. TRBV5-4 CASSLDSQETQYF
. TRBV27 CASSPRWTGGLVKTYEQYF
. TRBV6-5 CASSQPDRRTEAFF
. TRBV9 CASSPRDYNEQFF
many TRBV5-1 CASNRDSQETQYF